This T cell receptor (beta chain) was identified in a study of CD8 T cells in ankylosing spondylitis. This clonotype was recorded at least ten times. Antigen: not known. CDR1 and CDR2 (germline): DFQATT, SNEGSKA (reference sequence). The germline V and J ends were trimmed by 5 bases and 7 bases, with 18 bases remaining between them. The CDR3 is 15 residues long. Study-wide findings and caveats: Roughly 8 highly homologous variants made up a TCR beta motif, and this motif appeared characteristic of ankylosing spondylitis blood. With a CD8+ phenotype, disease-linked clones were relatively rare in peripheral blood. There was reportedly significant enrichment of clones that were disease-linked in matched ankylosing spondylitis synovial fluid.

A single record per CDR3 protein comes from TCRdb applying MiXCR to the 5' RACE reads. The data contain approximately 150,000 distinct CDR3 sequences, roughly 34% of them singletons. This clonotype originated in a male donor with ankylosing spondylitis. Sequencing was performed on synovial fluid, either unsorted or a sorted T cell fraction (not recorded which). The chain employs TRBV20-1 and TRBJ1-6; a possible D gene is TRBD1 (5 bases). The CDR3 DNA reads as TGCAGTGCTCCCCTCAGCGGGGGGGTAAATTCACCCCTCCACTTT. Amino acid sequence: CSAPLSGGVNSPLHF.